This T cell receptor beta chain was sequenced during a study of beta chain features in type 1 diabetes. Notes on the study in general: Although PCR might favor shorter templates, it would do so equally in patients and controls. Moderate yet significant TCRB CDR3 shortening was seen in Type 1 diabetes patients in all four CD4+ subsets.

One heparinised draw, averaging around 120 mL, was taken per donor. In all sorted populations, purity surpassed 95%. This clone was seen a handful of times. Its antigen is not identified. V was cut by 3 bases and J by 1 base, with 7 bases left in between. In germline, CDR1 is SGDLS, CDR2 YYNGEE. The CDR3 extends over 13 amino acids. What was sequenced were expressed TCRB transcripts, since all of the isolated RNA had been reverse transcribed. Libraries were prepared by immunoSEQ multiplex PCR; TCRdb keeps only in-frame clonotypes and omits some of them. The sample holds some 900,000 clones, 15% to 20% seen once.

The rearrangement links TRBV9 to TRBJ1-2; D gene uncertain. The TCR sequence derives from a woman between 18 and 29 years old in good health. Sequenced: naive CD4+ T cells from blood. The CDR3 DNA is TGTGCCAGCAGCGACGGGCGTAACTATGGCTACACCTTC. Its protein is CASSDGRNYGYTF.